This is a list of T cell receptor beta chains from one sample in a study of T cell changes during pregnancy in multiple sclerosis. The data were produced by immunoSEQ multiplex PCR, yet TCRdb's version contains in-frame clones alone and is incomplete. The sample yields approximately 54,000 clones, 75% to 95% seen once. Sequences were derived from peripheral blood, sampled after pregnancy. The receptors come from a female donor in good health, enrolled as a control in a pregnancy study. The CDR3 runs from the conserved cysteine through the conserved F or W. Each record gives: clone size, V gene, D gene, J gene, CDR3 protein, CDR3 DNA. The D gene is left open where the match is weak. Clone size, where shown, is once, few, many, or a class for clones that have expanded.

>-|TRBV19|TRBD2|TRBJ2-1
CASSTRGSGRRGEQFF
TGTGCCAGTAGTACCCGAGGGAGCGGGAGACGTGGTGAGCAGTTCTTC
>-|TRBV28|TRBD1|TRBJ1-2
CASSPDRVNYGYTF
TGTGCCAGCAGCCCGGACAGGGTTAACTATGGCTACACCTTC
>-|TRBV5-1|-|TRBJ1-4
CASSLAVGEDEKLFF
TGCGCCAGCAGCTTGGCCGTAGGGGAGGATGAAAAACTGTTTTTT
>-|TRBV5-1|-|TRBJ1-5
CASSLTGGNQPQHF
TGCGCCAGCAGCTTGACTGGGGGGAATCAGCCCCAGCATTTT
>-|TRBV28|-|TRBJ1-6
CAGQSQGRISPLHF
TGTGCCGGCCAATCACAGGGCCGGATTTCACCCCTCCACTTT
>-|TRBV5-1|-|TRBJ1-1
CASSLGTGNTEAFF
TGCGCCAGCAGCTTGGGCACGGGGAACACTGAAGCTTTCTTT
>once|TRBV19|-|TRBJ2-1
CASLDVRGTYNEQFF
TGTGCCAGCCTCGACGTTAGAGGGACCTACAATGAGCAGTTCTTC
>-|TRBV5-1|TRBD2|TRBJ2-7
CASSRGGNEQYF
TGCGCCAGCAGCCGGGGGGGCAACGAGCAGTACTTC
>-|TRBV6-1|-|TRBJ1-4
CASSERGGSTNEKLFF
TGTGCCAGCAGTGAGCGGGGTGGCAGCACAAATGAAAAACTGTTTTTT
>-|TRBV4-2|TRBD2|TRBJ2-3
CASSPLLAGRGDTQYF
TGTGCCAGCAGCCCCCTATTAGCGGGGAGGGGGGATACGCAGTATTTT
>-|TRBV5-1|TRBD1|TRBJ1-6
CASSPDRVHSPLHF
TGCGCCAGCAGCCCGGACAGGGTCCATTCACCCCTCCACTTT
>-|TRBV11-2|TRBD1|TRBJ1-2
CASSPDGQGPLIGGYTF
TGTGCCAGCAGCCCGGATGGACAGGGGCCCCTGATCGGTGGCTACACCTTC
>-|TRBV9|-|TRBJ1-2
CASSVAARNYGYTF
TGTGCCAGCAGCGTAGCTGCCAGGAACTATGGCTACACCTTC
>-|TRBV28|TRBD1|TRBJ1-2
CASSSTGVFLLGDGYTF
TGTGCCAGCAGTTCGACAGGGGTATTCCTTCTGGGGGATGGCTACACCTTC
>-|TRBV6-5|TRBD1|TRBJ2-7
CASSRSTGGFREQYF
TGTGCCAGCAGTCGGTCGACAGGGGGCTTCCGCGAGCAGTACTTC
>-|TRBV28|-|TRBJ2-3
CASSLFPLGSSTDTQYF
TGTGCCAGCAGTTTATTCCCATTGGGCAGCAGCACAGATACGCAGTATTTT
>-|TRBV5-1|-|TRBJ2-3
CASSLAGVSTDTQYF
TGCGCCAGCAGCTTGGCAGGCGTAAGCACAGATACGCAGTATTTT
>-|TRBV21-1|-|TRBJ2-7
CASRVGQSYEQYF
TGTGCCAGCAGGGTGGGGCAGTCCTACGAGCAGTACTTC
>-|TRBV5-4|TRBD2|TRBJ2-5
CASSLAGLAAQETQYF
TGTGCCAGCAGCTTGGCGGGACTAGCCGCCCAAGAGACCCAGTACTTC
>-|TRBV18|TRBD2|TRBJ2-1
CASSPWVAGGDNEQFF
TGTGCCAGCTCACCATGGGTAGCGGGAGGCGATAATGAGCAGTTCTTC
>-|TRBV28|TRBD1|TRBJ2-7
CASSLPRGNSYEQYF
TGTGCCAGCAGTTTACCCAGGGGGAACTCCTACGAGCAGTACTTC
>-|TRBV30|TRBD2|TRBJ2-7
CAWRWTSGPYYEQYF
TGTGCCTGGAGGTGGACTAGCGGGCCCTACTACGAGCAGTACTTC
>once|TRBV6-5|TRBD1|TRBJ1-1
CASSYSINRGAEAFF
TGTGCCAGCAGTTACTCGATTAACAGGGGCGCTGAAGCTTTCTTT
>-|TRBV5-6|-|TRBJ2-2
CASSLIKGSGELFF
TGTGCCAGCAGCTTGATTAAGGGGTCCGGGGAGCTGTTTTTT
>-|TRBV6-5|-|TRBJ1-1
CASSPETNTEAFF
TGTGCCAGCAGTCCAGAGACTAACACTGAAGCTTTCTTT
>-|TRBV2|-|TRBJ2-5
CASRADKETQYF
TGTGCCAGCAGGGCCGATAAAGAGACCCAGTACTTC
>-|TRBV7-9|TRBD1|TRBJ2-1
CASSLGQGALNEQFF
TGTGCCAGCAGCCTAGGACAGGGTGCTTTAAATGAGCAGTTCTTC
>once|TRBV19|TRBD1|TRBJ2-5
CASSIKSDREETQYF
TGTGCCAGTAGTATAAAATCGGACAGGGAAGAGACCCAGTACTTC
>-|TRBV28|-|TRBJ2-7
CASSLDSRYEQYF
TGTGCCAGCAGTCTGGACAGTCGCTACGAGCAGTACTTC
>-|TRBV19|TRBD2|TRBJ2-1
CASSPGLRYNEQFF
TGTGCCAGTAGCCCGGGACTACGATACAATGAGCAGTTCTTC
>few|TRBV4-1|-|TRBJ1-5
CASSQRTEDQPQHF
TGCGCCAGCAGCCAAAGGACAGAGGATCAGCCCCAGCATTTT
>-|TRBV7-2|TRBD1|TRBJ2-2
CASSRDSSNTGELFF
TGTGCCAGCAGCCGGGACAGCTCGAACACCGGGGAGCTGTTTTTT
>once|TRBV4-1|-|TRBJ2-2
CASSQEEITGELFF
TGCGCCAGCAGCCAAGAAGAGATCACCGGGGAGCTGTTTTTT
>-|TRBV6-5|-|TRBJ1-4
CASLTRGGKLFF
TGTGCCAGCCTAACTAGGGGGGGAAAACTGTTTTTT
>-|TRBV29-1|-|TRBJ1-3
CSAILGSSGNTIYF
TGCAGCGCCATCCTGGGGAGCTCTGGAAACACCATATATTTT
>-|TRBV7-2|-|TRBJ2-3
CASSSTNGGTQYF
TGTGCCAGCAGCTCCACGAACGGTGGTACGCAGTATTTT
>-|TRBV19|TRBD1|TRBJ1-1
CASRRRDRGMNTEAFF
TGTGCCAGTAGGAGGAGGGACAGGGGCATGAACACTGAAGCTTTCTTT
>-|TRBV5-1|-|TRBJ2-7
CASSLGQQYEQYF
TGCGCCAGCAGCTTGGGACAGCAATACGAGCAGTACTTC
>-|TRBV7-9|-|TRBJ2-3
CASSLVQGIVYTQYF
TGTGCCAGCAGCTTAGTTCAGGGGATAGTTTATACGCAGTATTTT
>once|TRBV19|TRBD1|TRBJ1-1
CASRNRPGTANTEAFF
TGTGCCAGTAGGAACCGACCCGGGACAGCGAACACTGAAGCTTTCTTT
>once|TRBV5-1|-|TRBJ2-2
CASSLEGRNTGELFF
TGCGCCAGCAGCTTGGAGGGGCGAAACACCGGGGAGCTGTTTTTT
>-|TRBV7-6|TRBD2|TRBJ2-5
CASSFPSGETQYF
TGTGCCAGCAGCTTTCCTAGCGGAGAGACCCAGTACTTC
>-|TRBV25-1|-|TRBJ1-6
CASGDWFSYNSPLHF
TGTGCCAGTGGGGACTGGTTCTCCTATAATTCACCCCTCCACTTT
>once|TRBV6-6|-|TRBJ2-1
CASRPPGQYNEQFF
TGTGCCAGCAGGCCCCCGGGACAATACAATGAGCAGTTCTTC
>-|TRBV2|TRBD2|TRBJ2-1
CASREERGAGQEQFF
TGTGCCAGCAGGGAAGAGCGGGGGGCCGGCCAAGAGCAGTTCTTC
>-|TRBV19|TRBD1|TRBJ1-2
CASSAKDRGRSNYGYTF
TGTGCCAGTAGTGCAAAGGACAGGGGAAGGTCTAACTATGGCTACACCTTC
>-|TRBV10-2|-|TRBJ2-7
CASSALSGSSYEQYF
TGCGCCAGCAGTGCACTTAGCGGAAGTTCCTACGAGCAGTACTTC
>-|TRBV11-2|-|TRBJ1-2
CASSLDPVRGYTF
TGTGCCAGCAGCTTAGATCCGGTTAGAGGCTACACCTTC